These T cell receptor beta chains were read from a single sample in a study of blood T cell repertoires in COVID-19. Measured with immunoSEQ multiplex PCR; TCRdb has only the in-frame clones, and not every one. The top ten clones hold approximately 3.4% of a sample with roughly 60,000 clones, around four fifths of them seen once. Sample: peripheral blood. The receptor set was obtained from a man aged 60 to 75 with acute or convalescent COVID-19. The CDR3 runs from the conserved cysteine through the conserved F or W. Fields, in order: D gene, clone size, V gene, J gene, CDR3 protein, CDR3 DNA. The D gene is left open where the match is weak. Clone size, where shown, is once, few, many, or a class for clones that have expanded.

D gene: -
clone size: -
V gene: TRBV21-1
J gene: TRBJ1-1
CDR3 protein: CASRRRGLIEIRNTEAFF
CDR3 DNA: TGTGCCAGCCGGCGAAGGGGGCTGATAGAAATCAGGAACACTGAAGCTTTCTTT

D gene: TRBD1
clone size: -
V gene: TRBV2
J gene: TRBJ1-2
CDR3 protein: CASSGDSYGYTF
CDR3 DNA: TGTGCCAGCAGTGGGGACAGCTATGGCTACACCTTC

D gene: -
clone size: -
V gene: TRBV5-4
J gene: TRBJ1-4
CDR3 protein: CASSSYKGGSNEKLFF
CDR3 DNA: TGTGCCAGCAGCTCATATAAGGGGGGGTCTAATGAAAAACTGTTTTTT

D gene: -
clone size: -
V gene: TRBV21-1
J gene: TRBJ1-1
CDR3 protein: CASLRDREGIEVETEAFF
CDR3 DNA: TGTGCCAGCCTTCGGGACAGGGAAGGGATCGAAGTAGAGACTGAAGCTTTCTTT

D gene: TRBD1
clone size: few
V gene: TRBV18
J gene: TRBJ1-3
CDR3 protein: CASSPDRGSGNTIYF
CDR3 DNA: TGTGCCAGCTCACCGGACAGGGGCTCTGGAAACACCATATATTTT

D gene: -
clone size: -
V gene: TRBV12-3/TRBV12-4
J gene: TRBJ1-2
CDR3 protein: CASSLWPLYGYTF
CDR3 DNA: TGTGCCAGCAGTTTGTGGCCCCTCTATGGCTACACCTTC

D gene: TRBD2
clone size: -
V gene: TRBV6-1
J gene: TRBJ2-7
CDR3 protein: CASSESGGTYYEQYF
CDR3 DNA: TGTGCCAGCAGTGAAAGCGGGGGGACCTACTACGAGCAGTACTTC

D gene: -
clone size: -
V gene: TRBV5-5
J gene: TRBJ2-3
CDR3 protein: CASSLDSDTQYF
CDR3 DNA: TGTGCCAGCAGCCTGGACAGTGATACGCAGTATTTT

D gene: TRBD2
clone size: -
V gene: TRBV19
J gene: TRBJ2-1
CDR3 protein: CASSIIAGLYNEQFF
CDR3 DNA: TGTGCCAGTAGTATAATAGCGGGGCTCTACAATGAGCAGTTCTTC

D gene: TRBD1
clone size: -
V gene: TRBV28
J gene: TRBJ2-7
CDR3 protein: CASSYRGRMDEQYF
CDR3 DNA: TGTGCCAGCAGTTACAGGGGGCGCATGGACGAGCAGTACTTC

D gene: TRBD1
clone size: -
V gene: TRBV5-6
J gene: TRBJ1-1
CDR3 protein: CASSPLDREVGAFF
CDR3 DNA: TGTGCCAGCAGCCCCCTGGACAGGGAGGTTGGAGCTTTCTTT

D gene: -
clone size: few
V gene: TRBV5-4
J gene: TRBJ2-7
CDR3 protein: CASSSGVGDYEQYF
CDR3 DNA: TGTGCCAGCAGCTCGGGGGTAGGGGATTACGAGCAGTACTTC

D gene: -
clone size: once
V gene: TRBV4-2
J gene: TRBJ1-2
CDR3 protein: CASSQDLHIYGYTF
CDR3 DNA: TGTGCCAGCAGCCAAGATTTGCACATCTATGGCTACACCTTC

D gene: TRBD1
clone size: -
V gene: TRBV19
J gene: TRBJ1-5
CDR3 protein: CASSIPSRQGRGNQPQHF
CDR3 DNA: TGTGCCAGTAGTATACCCTCACGACAGGGTAGGGGCAATCAGCCCCAGCATTTT

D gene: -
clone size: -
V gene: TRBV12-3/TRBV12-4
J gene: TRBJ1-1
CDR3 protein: CASTIRGGTEAFF
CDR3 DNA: TGTGCCAGCACCATCAGGGGTGGGACTGAAGCTTTCTTT

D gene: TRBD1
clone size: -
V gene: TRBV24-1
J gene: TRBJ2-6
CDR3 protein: CATSDLGTGSSGANVLTF
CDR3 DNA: TGTGCCACCAGTGATTTAGGGACAGGGTCTTCTGGGGCCAACGTCCTGACTTTC

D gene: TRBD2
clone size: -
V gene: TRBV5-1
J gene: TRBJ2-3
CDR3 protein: CASSLGAGLTDTQYF
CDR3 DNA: TGCGCCAGCAGCTTGGGAGCGGGACTCACAGATACGCAGTATTTT

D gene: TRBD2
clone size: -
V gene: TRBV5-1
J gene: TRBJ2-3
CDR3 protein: CASSPGLAGSFTDTQYF
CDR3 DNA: TGCGCCAGCAGCCCGGGACTAGCGGGTTCTTTCACAGATACGCAGTATTTT

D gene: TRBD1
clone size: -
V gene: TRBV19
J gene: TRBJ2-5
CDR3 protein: CASSISTGPETQYF
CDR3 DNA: TGTGCCAGTAGTATATCGACAGGGCCAGAGACCCAGTACTTC

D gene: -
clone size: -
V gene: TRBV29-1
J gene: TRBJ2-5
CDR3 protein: CSVGGAAQETQYF
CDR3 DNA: TGCAGCGTTGGGGGAGCAGCCCAAGAGACCCAGTACTTC

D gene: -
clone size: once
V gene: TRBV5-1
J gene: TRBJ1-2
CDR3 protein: CASSLGPANYGYTF
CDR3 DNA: TGCGCCAGCAGCTTGGGACCAGCGAACTATGGCTACACCTTC

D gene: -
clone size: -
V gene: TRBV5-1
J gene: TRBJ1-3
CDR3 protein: CASRGTAGGNTIYF
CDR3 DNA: TGCGCCAGCAGAGGCACGGCAGGGGGAAACACCATATATTTT

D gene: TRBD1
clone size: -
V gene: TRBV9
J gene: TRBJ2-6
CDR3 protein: CASSGTGDSGANVLTF
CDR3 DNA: TGTGCCAGCAGCGGGACAGGGGACTCGGGGGCCAACGTCCTGACTTTC

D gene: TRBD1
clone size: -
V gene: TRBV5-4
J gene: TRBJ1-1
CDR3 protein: CASSFGQGMDTEAFF
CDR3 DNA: TGTGCCAGCAGTTTTGGACAGGGGATGGACACTGAAGCTTTCTTT

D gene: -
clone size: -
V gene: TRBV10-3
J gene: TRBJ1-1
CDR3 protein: CAISEPGGGRDEAFF
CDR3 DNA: TGTGCCATCAGTGAGCCGGGGGGAGGGCGGGATGAAGCTTTCTTT

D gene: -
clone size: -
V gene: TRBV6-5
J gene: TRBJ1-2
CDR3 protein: CASSYSGGGYGYTF
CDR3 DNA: TGTGCCAGCAGTTACTCGGGGGGGGGCTATGGCTACACCTTC

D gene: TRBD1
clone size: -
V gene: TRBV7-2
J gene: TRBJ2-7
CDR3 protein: CASSDGQGTYYEQYF
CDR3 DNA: TGTGCCAGCAGCGATGGACAGGGGACCTACTACGAGCAGTACTTC

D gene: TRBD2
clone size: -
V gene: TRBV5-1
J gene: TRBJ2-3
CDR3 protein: CASSLGSSGGFTDTQYF
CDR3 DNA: TGCGCCAGCAGCTTGGGTTCCAGCGGGGGGTTCACAGATACGCAGTATTTT